What follows are 17 T cell receptor beta chains derived from one specimen sequenced in a study of blood T cell repertoires in COVID-19. Assay used: immunoSEQ multiplex PCR; TCRdb lists only in-frame clones, some missing. The table shows 150,000 to 200,000 clones, with 65% to 90% occurring only once. Sequencing used peripheral blood. These TCRs come from a man aged 45-65 years with active or convalescent COVID-19.

The CDR3 nucleotides are TGTGCCAGACAGGTTCAGCCTAGCGGGAGAGGGGAGCAGTTCTTC. Amino acid sequence: CARQVQPSGRGEQFF. The chain links TRBV6-4 to TRBJ2-1; 10 bases match TRBD2. Trimming at V came to 9 bases and at J to 10 bases, leaving 15 bases not matched to a gene. CDR1 is MRHNA, CDR2 SNTAGT, per germline. The CDR3 is 15 amino acids.

The J gene is TRBJ2-5, the V gene TRBV25-1, with D maybe TRBD1 (5 bases). The CDR3 spans 15 residues. Between the trimmed V and J ends, which lost 7 bases and 5 bases, there was a span of 20 bases. Per the germline V gene, CDR1 is MGHDK and CDR2 is SYGVNS. The CDR3 protein is CASMRPVDKGETQYF. Here the CDR3 DNA reads TGTGCCAGCATGAGGCCCGTGGACAAGGGGGAGACCCAGTACTTC.

The chain is built from TRBV27 and TRBJ2-1; TRBD2 matches at 13 bases. Germline CDR1 reads MNHEY; CDR2 reads SMNVEV (reference sequence). This CDR3 contains 14 residues. Trimming took 6 bases from V and 14 from J; bases not matched to a gene: 10. CDR3 protein: CASRGGLAGATKFF. In DNA, the CDR3 is TGTGCCAGCAGGGGAGGACTAGCGGGGGCTACCAAGTTCTTC.

This clone was counted a single time. The V gene is TRBV28, the J gene TRBJ1-4; D ambiguous. V lost 5 bases and J 7 bases, leaving 14 bases between the germline ends. This CDR3 has 14 amino acids. Germline assignment: CDR1 MDHEN and CDR2 SYDVKM. CDR3 protein: CASSPGNQAEKLFF. CDR3 DNA sequence: TGTGCCAGCAGTCCTGGCAACCAGGCTGAAAAACTGTTTTTT.

The rearrangement uses TRBV7-2 and TRBJ2-7, with D possibly TRBD1 on 5 matching bases. From germline, CDR1 is SGHTA and CDR2 FQGNSA. V dropped 4 bases and J dropped 0 bases, with 13 bases sitting between them. The CDR3 has 15 amino acids. The CDR3 bases are TGTGCCAGCAGCTCACAAGGACATACCTCCTACGAGCAGTACTTC. This sequence encodes CASSSQGHTSYEQYF.

Only one count was recorded for this clone. The V and J genes are TRBV27 and TRBJ2-3, with 13 bases fitting TRBD2. V was clipped by 5 bases and J by 6 bases; unmatched bases: 8. The CDR3 totals 16 residues. Germline V gene data show CDR1 as MNHEY and CDR2 as SMNVEV (reference sequence). DNA of the CDR3: TGTGCCAGCAGTCTCGGACTAGCGGGAGCCTCCGATACGCAGTATTTT. Its protein product is CASSLGLAGASDTQYF.

The chain has TRBV28 and TRBJ1-2, with D possibly matching TRBD1 (5 bases). Germline values: CDR1 MDHEN, CDR2 SYDVKM. The CDR3 covers 13 residues. The V gene lost 7 bases and the J gene lost 4 bases, with 13 bases spanning the gap. CDR3 nucleotides: TGTGCCAGCAACCCAGGGTTGGGCTATGGCTACACCTTC. It specifies CASNPGLGYGYTF.

V usage is TRBV5-1 and J usage is TRBJ2-5; 9 bases are a match to TRBD1. V was pared by 2 bases and J by 1 base, with 6 bases of the junction left unmatched. The V gene's germline CDR1 is SGHRS and CDR2 YFSETQ. The CDR3 totals 16 residues. In DNA, the CDR3 is TGCGCCAGCAGCTTCCGGGACAGGGATTTCCAAGAGACCCAGTACTTC. Translated: CASSFRDRDFQETQYF.

V is TRBV28 and J is TRBJ2-7, with TRBD2 as a possible D gene (7 bases). This CDR3 contains 15 residues. Germline V gene data show CDR1 as MDHEN and CDR2 as SYDVKM. Trimming pared 7 bases from V and 1 base from J, leaving 17 bases between. CDR3 bases: TGTGCCAGCATCCTCCGGGGGGCGGATTCCTACGAGCAGTACTTC. Its translation is CASILRGADSYEQYF.

The V and J genes are TRBV5-1 and TRBJ2-5; a possible D gene is TRBD1 (7 bases). The CDR3 loop spans 13 amino acids. Trimming left V 8 bases short and J 4 bases short, with 15 bases between. Per the germline V gene, CDR1 is SGHRS and CDR2 is YFSETQ. CDR3 sequence: CASRQGGRETQYF. CDR3 DNA sequence: TGCGCCAGTCGACAGGGAGGTAGAGAGACCCAGTACTTC.

The chain has TRBV24-1 and TRBJ1-5; a weak D match, TRBD1 (5 bases). Per the germline V gene, CDR1 is KGHDR and CDR2 is SFDVKD. V was pared by 4 bases and J by 9 bases, with 15 bases between. The CDR3 is 14 amino acids. CDR3 region: CATSEGQGRGPQHF. CDR3 DNA sequence: TGTGCCACCAGTGAAGGTCAGGGAAGAGGGCCCCAGCATTTT.

The chain couples TRBV28 to TRBJ2-7, with 7 bases matching TRBD1. This CDR3 comprises 16 residues. With 2 bases clipped from V and 2 bases from J, the junction kept 9 bases outside the gene matches. CDR1 is MDHEN, CDR2 SYDVKM, per germline. This CDR3 is CASSLGGAGGTYEQYF. The CDR3, as DNA: TGTGCCAGCAGTTTAGGTGGGGCAGGGGGAACCTACGAGCAGTACTTC.

V gene TRBV14 combines with J gene TRBJ1-2; the D is unclear. In germline, CDR1 is SGHDN, CDR2 FVKESK. This CDR3 comprises 13 residues. V was pared by 1 base and J by 2 bases, with 5 bases between. The CDR3 region has the DNA TGTGCCAGCAGCCAAGTTCCGAACTATGGCTACACCTTC. This sequence encodes CASSQVPNYGYTF.

The J gene is TRBJ2-7, the V gene TRBV7-6, with 9 bases aligning to TRBD1. The CDR3 covers 14 residues. V shed 5 bases, J shed 3 bases, and the junction held 5 bases outside the gene matches. Per germline, CDR1 SGHVS and CDR2 FNYEAQ. The CDR3 bases are TGTGCCAGCAGCCCCGGGACAGGGATCTACGAGCAGTACTTC. This gives the protein CASSPGTGIYEQYF.

Worth noting for this clone: This sample includes further DNA sequences coding for the same CDR3. The V gene is TRBV4-1, the J gene TRBJ1-6; maybe TRBD1 (6 bases). Per germline, CDR1 MGHRA and CDR2 YSYEKL. The CDR3 is made up of 14 amino acids. With 0 bases removed from V and 7 bases from J, the gap between germline ends came to 7 bases. DNA for the CDR3: TGCGCCAGCAGCCAAGAAACAGGGAATTCACCCCTCCACTTT. It specifies CASSQETGNSPLHF.

The V gene is TRBV6-1, the J gene TRBJ2-1, with no clear D. The CDR3 runs 14 residues. Germline-derived CDR1 and CDR2 are MNHNS and SASEGT. The germline V and J ends were trimmed by 3 bases and 0 bases, with 6 bases remaining between them. This CDR3 is CASSEYSSYNEQFF. CDR3 DNA: TGTGCCAGCAGTGAGTACAGCTCCTACAATGAGCAGTTCTTC.

The chain has TRBV18 and TRBJ1-3; maybe TRBD1 (5 bases). This CDR3 contains 13 residues. V lost 3 bases, J lost 4 bases, and 7 bases lay in between. CDR1 and CDR2 from the germline V gene are KGHSH and LQKENI. The CDR3 spells CASSPGLGNTIYF. CDR3 coding DNA: TGTGCCAGCTCACCGGGGCTAGGAAACACCATATATTTT.